The rows below give T cell receptor beta chains drawn from one sample of a study of shared clonotypes between healthy human individuals. Sequenced by immunoSEQ multiplex PCR; TCRdb stores in-frame clones only, minus some. Of some 2 million clones in the sample, about 95% were seen once. Sequencing used naive CD8+ T cells sorted from blood. The receptors derive from a man aged 18 to 30 in good health. Each CDR3 is given with its conserved first and last residue.

>TRBJ2-7|TRBV18
CASSPPTGGVYEQYF
>TRBJ1-6|TRBV27
CASSWDLPGQGNSPLHF
>TRBJ1-5|TRBV30
CAWSYRNSNQPQHF
>TRBJ1-4|TRBV13
CASRMAGVTNEKLFF
>TRBJ2-1|TRBV9
CASSVAGGYYNEQFF
>TRBJ1-6|TRBV2
CASSGGQDRTSPLHF
>TRBJ2-7|TRBV5-6
CASSLGGLISYEQYF
>TRBJ2-5|TRBV27
CASSSRLAGEEETQYF
>TRBJ2-7|TRBV7-3
CASSVAVGDYEQYF
>TRBJ1-1|TRBV30
CAWSRANTEAFF
>TRBJ1-5|TRBV2
CASSWTGDNQPQHF
>TRBJ2-4|TRBV21-1
CASSHRDRASNIQYF
>TRBJ1-1|TRBV2
CASSEASGTPNEAFF
>TRBJ2-1|TRBV7-9
CASSLALGGAEQFF
>TRBJ2-7|TRBV30
CAWSEVKTYEQYF
>TRBJ1-6|TRBV6-5
CASSYSEGNSPLHF
>TRBJ2-6|TRBV5-6
CASSYTQGAPVSNVLTF
>TRBJ1-2|TRBV19
CASSPRQGEAYGYTF
>TRBJ2-1|TRBV5-1
CATSREGDEQFF
>TRBJ1-1|TRBV13
CASSSEGGEAFF
>TRBJ2-7|TRBV27
CASTDRISYEQYF
>TRBJ2-4|TRBV11-2
CASSLGPMQYF
>TRBJ2-3|TRBV5-4
CASSYRDFSTDTQYF
>TRBJ1-2|TRBV25-1
CASSFGTGEGYTF
>TRBJ2-7|TRBV5-1
CASSLGAFYEQYF
>TRBJ1-4|TRBV7-9
CASVHGTNEKLFF
>TRBJ1-2|TRBV29-1
CSVEDEQGRYGYTF
>TRBJ1-1|TRBV11-2
CASSRVDWGNTEAFF
>TRBJ2-7|TRBV19
CASSIGAPGTSGEQYF
>TRBJ1-4|TRBV7-9
CASSFRSQGVEEKLFF
>TRBJ2-2|TRBV12-5
CASGLTPASTGELFF
>TRBJ1-2|TRBV6-5
CASRLRGGAKYGYTF
>TRBJ1-1|TRBV29-1
CSAPGTENTEAFF
>TRBJ2-7|TRBV6-1
CASTTGTGFPYEQYF
>TRBJ2-2|TRBV27
CASSFVVGLGAWELFF
>TRBJ1-2|TRBV9
CASSPQGAVVYGYTF
>TRBJ2-7|TRBV6-1
CASSEGLAGPYEQYF
>TRBJ1-4|TRBV7-9
CASSTSGANEKLFF
>TRBJ2-7|TRBV29-1
CSVAGGLLGYEQYF
>TRBJ1-2|TRBV12-5
CASGLGPPRCYTF
>TRBJ2-1|TRBV29-1
CSVEGGTSLSSYNEQFF
>TRBJ2-2|TRBV6-5
CASTHGGNGELFF
>TRBJ1-5|TRBV15
CATSIDRGTNQPQHF
>TRBJ1-5|TRBV28
CASSSPPSNQPQHF
>TRBJ2-1|TRBV19
CASRLLMGGTYNEQFF
>TRBJ2-5|TRBV28
CASSSSMETQYF
>TRBJ2-3|TRBV28
CASSLLGLAGPPGTDTQYF